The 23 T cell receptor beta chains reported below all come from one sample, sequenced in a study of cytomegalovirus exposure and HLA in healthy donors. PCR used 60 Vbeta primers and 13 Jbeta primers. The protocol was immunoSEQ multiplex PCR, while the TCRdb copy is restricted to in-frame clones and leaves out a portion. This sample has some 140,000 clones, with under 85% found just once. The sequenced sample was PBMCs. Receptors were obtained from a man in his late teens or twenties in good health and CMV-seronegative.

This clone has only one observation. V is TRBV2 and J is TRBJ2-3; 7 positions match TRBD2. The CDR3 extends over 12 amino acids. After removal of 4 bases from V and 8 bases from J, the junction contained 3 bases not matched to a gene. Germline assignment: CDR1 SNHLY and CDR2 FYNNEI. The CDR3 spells CASSGGGGTQYF. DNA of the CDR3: TGTGCCAGCAGTGGGGGCGGGGGTACGCAGTATTTT.

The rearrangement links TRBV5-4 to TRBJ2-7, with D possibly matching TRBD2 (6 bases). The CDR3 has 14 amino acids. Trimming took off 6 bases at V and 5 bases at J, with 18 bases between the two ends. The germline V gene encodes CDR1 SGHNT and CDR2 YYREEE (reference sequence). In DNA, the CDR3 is TGTGCCAGCACCGATTGGGGAGGAGGTGACGAGCAGTACTTC. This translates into CASTDWGGGDEQYF.

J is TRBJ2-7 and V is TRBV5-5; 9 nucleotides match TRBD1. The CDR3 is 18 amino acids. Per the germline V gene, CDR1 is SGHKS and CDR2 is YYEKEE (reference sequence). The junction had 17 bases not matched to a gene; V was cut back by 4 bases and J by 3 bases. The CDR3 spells CASSRDRVQPQTNYEQYF. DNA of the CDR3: TGTGCCAGCAGCAGGGACAGGGTACAACCCCAAACAAACTACGAGCAGTACTTC.

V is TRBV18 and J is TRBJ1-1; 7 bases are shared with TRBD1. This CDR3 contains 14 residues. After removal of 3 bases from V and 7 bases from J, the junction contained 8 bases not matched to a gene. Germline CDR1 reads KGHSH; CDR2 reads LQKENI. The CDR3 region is CASSPEMTGLEAFF. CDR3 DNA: TGTGCCAGCTCACCCGAGATGACAGGGCTTGAAGCTTTCTTT. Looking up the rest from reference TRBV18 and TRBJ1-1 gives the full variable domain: NAGVMQNPRHLVRRRGQEARLRCSPMKGHSHVYWYRQLPEEGLKFMVYLQKENIIDESGMPKERFSAEFPKEGPSILRIQQVVRGDSAAYFCASSPEMTGLEAFFGQGTRLTVV.

CDR3 residues: CASSTIKGLAEHEQYF. The CDR3 nucleotides are TGTGCCAGCAGCACGATAAAGGGACTAGCCGAACACGAGCAGTACTTC. V gene TRBV11-2 combines with J gene TRBJ2-7; 9 bases map to TRBD2. V trimming: 5 bases; J trimming: 5 bases; junction bases outside the gene matches: 13. There are 16 residues in the CDR3. Germline-derived CDR1 and CDR2 are SGHAT and FQNNGV.

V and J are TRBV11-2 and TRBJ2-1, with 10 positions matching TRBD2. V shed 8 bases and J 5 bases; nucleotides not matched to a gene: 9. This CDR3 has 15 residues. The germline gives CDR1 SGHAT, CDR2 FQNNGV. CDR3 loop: CASGMSGGAHNEQFF. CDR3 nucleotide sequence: TGTGCCAGCGGAATGAGCGGGGGGGCCCACAATGAGCAGTTCTTC.

Here the CDR3 reads CASSLGSQGAAGELFF. For the CDR3, the DNA is TGTGCCAGCAGCTTGGGGTCGCAGGGGGCGGCCGGGGAGCTGTTTTTT. V usage is TRBV7-9 and J usage is TRBJ2-2; 8 bases fit TRBD1. CDR3 length: 16 residues. Unmatched junction bases numbered 9, after V lost 3 bases and J lost 6 bases. Germline values: CDR1 SEHNR, CDR2 FQNEAQ (reference sequence).

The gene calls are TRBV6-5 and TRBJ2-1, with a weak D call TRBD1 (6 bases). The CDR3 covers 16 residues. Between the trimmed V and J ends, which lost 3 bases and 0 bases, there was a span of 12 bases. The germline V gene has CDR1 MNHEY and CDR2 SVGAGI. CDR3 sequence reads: CASSYQGGRSYNEQFF. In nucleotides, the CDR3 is TGTGCCAGCAGTTATCAAGGGGGACGCTCCTACAATGAGCAGTTCTTC.

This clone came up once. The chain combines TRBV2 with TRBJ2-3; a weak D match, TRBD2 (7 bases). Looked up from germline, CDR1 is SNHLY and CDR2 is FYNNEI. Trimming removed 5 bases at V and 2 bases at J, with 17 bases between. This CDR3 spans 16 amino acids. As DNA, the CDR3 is TGTGCCAGCAGTTTATCTCGGGGGGCCCTCACAGATACGCAGTATTTT. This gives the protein CASSLSRGALTDTQYF.

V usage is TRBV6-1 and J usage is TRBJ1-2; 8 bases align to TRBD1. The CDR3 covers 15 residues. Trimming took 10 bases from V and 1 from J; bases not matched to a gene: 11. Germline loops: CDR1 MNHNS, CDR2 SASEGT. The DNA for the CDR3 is TGTGCCACCAAACCCGGACAGGGCTTTAACTATGGCTACACCTTC. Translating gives CATKPGQGFNYGYTF.

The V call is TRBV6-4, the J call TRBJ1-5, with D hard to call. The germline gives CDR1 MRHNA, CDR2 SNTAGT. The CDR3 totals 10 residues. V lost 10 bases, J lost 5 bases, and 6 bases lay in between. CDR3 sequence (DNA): TGTGCCAACATCCATCAGCCCCAGCATTTT. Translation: CANIHQPQHF.

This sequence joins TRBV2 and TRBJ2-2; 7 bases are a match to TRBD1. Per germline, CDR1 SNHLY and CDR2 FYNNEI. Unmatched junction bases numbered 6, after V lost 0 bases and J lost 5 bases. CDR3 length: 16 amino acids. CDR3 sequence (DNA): TGTGCCAGCAGTGAAGCGGGAAGGACAGGTACCGGGGAGCTGTTTTTT. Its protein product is CASSEAGRTGTGELFF.

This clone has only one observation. The CDR3 DNA sequence: TGTGCCAGCAGCCTGGACACTAACACCGGGGAGCTGTTTTTT. Amino acid sequence: CASSLDTNTGELFF. The chain joins TRBV28 to TRBJ2-2, with D possibly TRBD1 on 5 matching bases. The germline CDR1 and CDR2 sequences are MDHEN and SYDVKM. The CDR3 has 14 residues. The V end was cut by 6 bases, the J end by 2 bases, with 10 bases between.

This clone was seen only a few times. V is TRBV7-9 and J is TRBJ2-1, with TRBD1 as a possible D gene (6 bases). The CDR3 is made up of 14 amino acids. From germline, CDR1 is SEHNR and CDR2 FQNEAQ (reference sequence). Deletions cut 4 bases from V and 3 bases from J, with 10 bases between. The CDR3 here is CASSSPGDYNEQFF. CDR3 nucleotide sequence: TGTGCCAGCAGCTCCCCAGGGGACTACAATGAGCAGTTCTTC.

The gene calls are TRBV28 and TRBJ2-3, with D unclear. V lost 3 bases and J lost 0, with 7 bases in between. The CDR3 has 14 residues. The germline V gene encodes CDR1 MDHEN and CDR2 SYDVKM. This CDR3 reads CASSFRSSTDTQYF. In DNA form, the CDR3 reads TGTGCCAGCAGTTTTCGGTCTAGCACAGATACGCAGTATTTT.

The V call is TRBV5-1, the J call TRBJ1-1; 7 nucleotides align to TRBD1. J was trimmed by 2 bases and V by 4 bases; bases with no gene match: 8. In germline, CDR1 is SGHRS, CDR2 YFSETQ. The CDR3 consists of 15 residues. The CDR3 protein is CASSPLPGGNTEAFF. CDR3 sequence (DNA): TGCGCCAGCAGCCCCCTCCCAGGGGGTAACACTGAAGCTTTCTTT.

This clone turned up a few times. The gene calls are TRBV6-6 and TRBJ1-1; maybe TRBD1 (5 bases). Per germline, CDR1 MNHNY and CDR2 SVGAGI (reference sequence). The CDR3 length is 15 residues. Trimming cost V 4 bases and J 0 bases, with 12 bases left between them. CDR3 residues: CASSFVTDMNTEAFF. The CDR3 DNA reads TGTGCCAGCAGTTTTGTGACAGACATGAACACTGAAGCTTTCTTT.

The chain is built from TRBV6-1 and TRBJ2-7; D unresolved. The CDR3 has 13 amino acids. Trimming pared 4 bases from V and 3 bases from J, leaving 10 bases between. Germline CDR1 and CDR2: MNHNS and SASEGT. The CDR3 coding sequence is TGTGCCAGCAGTGCACTAATGGTCTACGAGCAGTACGTC. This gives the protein CASSALMVYEQYV.

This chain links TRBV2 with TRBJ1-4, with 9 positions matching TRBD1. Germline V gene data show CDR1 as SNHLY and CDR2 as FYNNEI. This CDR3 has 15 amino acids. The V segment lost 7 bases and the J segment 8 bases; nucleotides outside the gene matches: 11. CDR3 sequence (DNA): TGTGCCAGCATCGCGAACCGGGACAGGGTAGAAAAACTGTTTTTT. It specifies CASIANRDRVEKLFF.

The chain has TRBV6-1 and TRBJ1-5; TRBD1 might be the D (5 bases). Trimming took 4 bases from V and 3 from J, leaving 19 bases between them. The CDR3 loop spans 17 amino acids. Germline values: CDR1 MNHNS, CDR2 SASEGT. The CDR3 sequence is CASSGHPGGANNQPQHF. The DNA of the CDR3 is TGTGCCAGCAGTGGCCATCCGGGAGGGGCCAACAATCAGCCCCAGCATTTT.

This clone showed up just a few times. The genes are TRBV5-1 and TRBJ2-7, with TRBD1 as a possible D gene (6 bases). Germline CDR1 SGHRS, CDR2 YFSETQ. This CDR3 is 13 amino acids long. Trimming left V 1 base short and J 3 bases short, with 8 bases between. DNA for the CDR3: TGCGCCAGCAGCTTGTCGACAGGCTACGAGCAGTACGTC. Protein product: CASSLSTGYEQYV.

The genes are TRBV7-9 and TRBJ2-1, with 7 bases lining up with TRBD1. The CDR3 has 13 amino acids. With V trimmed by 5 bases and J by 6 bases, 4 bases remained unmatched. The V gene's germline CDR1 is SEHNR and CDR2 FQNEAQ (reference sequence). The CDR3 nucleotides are TGTGCCAGCAGCCCGGGACAGACCAATGAGCAGTTCTTC. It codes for CASSPGQTNEQFF.

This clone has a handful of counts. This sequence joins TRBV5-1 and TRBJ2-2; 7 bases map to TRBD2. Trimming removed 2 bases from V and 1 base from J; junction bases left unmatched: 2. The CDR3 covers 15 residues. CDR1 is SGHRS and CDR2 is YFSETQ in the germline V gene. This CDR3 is CASSFGGWNTGELFF. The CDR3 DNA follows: TGCGCCAGCAGCTTCGGGGGGTGGAACACCGGGGAGCTGTTTTTT.